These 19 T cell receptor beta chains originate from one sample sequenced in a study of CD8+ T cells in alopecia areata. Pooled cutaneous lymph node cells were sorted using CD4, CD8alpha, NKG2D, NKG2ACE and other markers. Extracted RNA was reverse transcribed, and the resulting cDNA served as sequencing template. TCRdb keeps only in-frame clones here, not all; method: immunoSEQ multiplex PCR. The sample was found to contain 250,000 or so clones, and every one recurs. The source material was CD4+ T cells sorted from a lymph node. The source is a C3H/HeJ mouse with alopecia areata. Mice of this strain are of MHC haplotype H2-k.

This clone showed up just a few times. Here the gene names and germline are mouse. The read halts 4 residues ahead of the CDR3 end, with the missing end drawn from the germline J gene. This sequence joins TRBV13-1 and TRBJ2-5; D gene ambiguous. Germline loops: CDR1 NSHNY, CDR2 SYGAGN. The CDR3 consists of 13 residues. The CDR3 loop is CASSDHKKDTQYF. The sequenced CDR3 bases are TGTGCCAGCAGTGATCACAAAAAAGAC.

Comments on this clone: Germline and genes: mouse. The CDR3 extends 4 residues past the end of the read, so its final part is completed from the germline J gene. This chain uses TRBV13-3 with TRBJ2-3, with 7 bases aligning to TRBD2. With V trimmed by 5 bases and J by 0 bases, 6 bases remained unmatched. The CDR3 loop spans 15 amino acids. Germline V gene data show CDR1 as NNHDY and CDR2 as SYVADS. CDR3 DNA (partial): TGTGCCAGCAGGCCTGGGGGTTCTAGTGCAGAA. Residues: CASRPGGSSAE. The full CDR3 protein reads CASRPGGSSAETLYF.

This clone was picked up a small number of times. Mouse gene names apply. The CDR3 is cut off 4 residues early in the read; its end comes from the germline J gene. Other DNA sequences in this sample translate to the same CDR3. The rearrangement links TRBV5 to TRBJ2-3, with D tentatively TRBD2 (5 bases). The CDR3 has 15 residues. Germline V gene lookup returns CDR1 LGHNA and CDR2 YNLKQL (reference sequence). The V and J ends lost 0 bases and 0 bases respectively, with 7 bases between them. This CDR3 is CASSQDWGSAETLYF. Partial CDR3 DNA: TGTGCCAGCAGCCAAGATTGGGGTAGTGCAGAA.

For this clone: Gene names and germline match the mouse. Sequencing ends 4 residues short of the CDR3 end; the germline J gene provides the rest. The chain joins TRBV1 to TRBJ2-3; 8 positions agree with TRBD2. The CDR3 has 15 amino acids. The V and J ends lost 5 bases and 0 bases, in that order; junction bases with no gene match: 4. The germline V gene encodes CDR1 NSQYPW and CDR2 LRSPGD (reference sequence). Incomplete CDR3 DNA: TGCACCTGCAGTTGGACTGGGACTAGTGCAGAA. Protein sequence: CTCSWTGTSAE. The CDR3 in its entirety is CTCSWTGTSAETLYF.

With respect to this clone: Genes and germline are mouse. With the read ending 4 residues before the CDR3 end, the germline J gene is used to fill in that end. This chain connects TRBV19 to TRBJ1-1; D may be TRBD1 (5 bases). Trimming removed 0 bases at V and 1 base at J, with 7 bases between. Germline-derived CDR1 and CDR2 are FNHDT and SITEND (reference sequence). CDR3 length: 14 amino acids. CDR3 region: CASSIAQGNTEVFF. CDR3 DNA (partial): TGTGCCAGCAGTATAGCTCAGGGGAACACA.

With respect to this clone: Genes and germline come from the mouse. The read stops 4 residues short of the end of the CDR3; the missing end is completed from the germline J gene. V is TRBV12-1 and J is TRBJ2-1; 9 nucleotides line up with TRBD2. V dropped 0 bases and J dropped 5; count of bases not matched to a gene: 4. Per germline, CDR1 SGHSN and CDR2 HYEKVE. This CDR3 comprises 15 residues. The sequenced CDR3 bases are TGTGCCAGCTCTCTCCTGGGGGGGTTGAATGCT. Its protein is CASSLLGGLNA. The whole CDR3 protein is CASSLLGGLNAEQFF.

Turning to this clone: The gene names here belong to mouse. Here the CDR3 reads CAIPGQDYAEQFF. The DNA read from the CDR3 is TGTGCCATCCCGGGACAGGACTATGCT. The V and J genes are TRBV19 and TRBJ2-1, with 8 bases identical to TRBD1. The read terminates 4 residues before the CDR3 end, so the remaining end is supplied by the germline J gene. The CDR3 has 13 amino acids. Germline assignment: CDR1 FNHDT and CDR2 SITEND (reference sequence). Germline trimming cut 9 bases from V and 2 bases from J; bases unmatched to any gene: 4.

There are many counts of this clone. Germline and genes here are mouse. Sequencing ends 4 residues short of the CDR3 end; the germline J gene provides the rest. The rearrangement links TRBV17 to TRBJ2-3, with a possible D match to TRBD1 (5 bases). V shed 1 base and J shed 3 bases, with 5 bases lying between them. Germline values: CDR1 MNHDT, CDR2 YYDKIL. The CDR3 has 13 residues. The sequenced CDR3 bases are TGTGCTAGCAGTAGAGCAGGGGCAGAA. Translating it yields CASSRAGAE. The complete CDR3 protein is CASSRAGAETLYF.

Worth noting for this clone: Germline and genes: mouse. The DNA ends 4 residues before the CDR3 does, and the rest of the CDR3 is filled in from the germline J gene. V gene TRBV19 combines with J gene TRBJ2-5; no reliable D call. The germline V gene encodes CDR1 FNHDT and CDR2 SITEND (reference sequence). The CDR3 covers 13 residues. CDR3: CASSLQVRDTQYF. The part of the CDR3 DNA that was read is TGTGCCAGCAGTCTGCAGGTGAGGGAC.

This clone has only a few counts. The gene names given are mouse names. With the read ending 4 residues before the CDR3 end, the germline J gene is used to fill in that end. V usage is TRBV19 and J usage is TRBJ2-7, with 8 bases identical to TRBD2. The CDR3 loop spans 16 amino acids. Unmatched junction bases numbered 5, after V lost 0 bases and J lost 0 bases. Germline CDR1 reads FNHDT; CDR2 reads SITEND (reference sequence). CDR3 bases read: TGTGCCAGCAGTATAGACTCTGGGGGGAGCTCCTAT. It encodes CASSIDSGGSSY. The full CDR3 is CASSIDSGGSSYEQYF.

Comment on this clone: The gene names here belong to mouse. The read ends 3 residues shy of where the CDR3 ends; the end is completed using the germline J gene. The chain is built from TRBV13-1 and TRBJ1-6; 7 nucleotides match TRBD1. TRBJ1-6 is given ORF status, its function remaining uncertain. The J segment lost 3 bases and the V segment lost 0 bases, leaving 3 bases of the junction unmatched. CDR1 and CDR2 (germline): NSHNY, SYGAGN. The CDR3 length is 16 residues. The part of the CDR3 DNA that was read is TGTGCCAGCAGTGATGATGGGACAGTCTATAATTCGCCC. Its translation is CASSDDGTVYNSP. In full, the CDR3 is CASSDDGTVYNSPLYF.

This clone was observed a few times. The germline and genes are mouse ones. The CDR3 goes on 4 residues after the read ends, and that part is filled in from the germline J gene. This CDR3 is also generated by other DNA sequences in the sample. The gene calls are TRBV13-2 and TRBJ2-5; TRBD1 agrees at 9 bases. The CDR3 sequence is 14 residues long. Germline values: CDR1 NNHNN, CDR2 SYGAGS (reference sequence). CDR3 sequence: CASGEPGQGDTQYF. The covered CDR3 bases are TGTGCCAGCGGTGAGCCGGGACAGGGAGAC.

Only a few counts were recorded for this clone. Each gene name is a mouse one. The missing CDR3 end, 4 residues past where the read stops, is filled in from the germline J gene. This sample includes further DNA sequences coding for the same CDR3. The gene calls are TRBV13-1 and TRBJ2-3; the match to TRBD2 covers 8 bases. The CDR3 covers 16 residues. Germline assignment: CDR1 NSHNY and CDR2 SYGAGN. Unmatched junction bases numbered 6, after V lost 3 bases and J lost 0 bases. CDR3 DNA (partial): TGTGCCAGCAGTGCCCCGACTGGGGCTAGTGCAGAA. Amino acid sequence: CASSAPTGASAE. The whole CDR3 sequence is CASSAPTGASAETLYF.

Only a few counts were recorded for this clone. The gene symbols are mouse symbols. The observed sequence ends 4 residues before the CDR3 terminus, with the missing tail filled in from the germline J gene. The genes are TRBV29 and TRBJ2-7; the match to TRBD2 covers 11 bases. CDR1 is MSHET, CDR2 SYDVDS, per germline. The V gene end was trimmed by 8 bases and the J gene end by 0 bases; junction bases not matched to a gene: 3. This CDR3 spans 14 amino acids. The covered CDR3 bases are TGTGCTAGCGTCGACTGGGGGGGCTCCTAT. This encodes CASVDWGGSY. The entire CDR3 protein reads CASVDWGGSYEQYF.

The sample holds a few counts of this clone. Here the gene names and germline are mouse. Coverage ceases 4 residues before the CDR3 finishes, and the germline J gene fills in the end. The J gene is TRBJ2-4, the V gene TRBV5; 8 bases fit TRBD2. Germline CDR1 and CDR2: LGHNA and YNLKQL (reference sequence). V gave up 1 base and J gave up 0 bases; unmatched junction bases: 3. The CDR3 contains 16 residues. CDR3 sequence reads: CASSQVLGGSQNTLYF. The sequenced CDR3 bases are TGTGCCAGCAGCCAAGTCCTGGGGGGTAGTCAAAAC.

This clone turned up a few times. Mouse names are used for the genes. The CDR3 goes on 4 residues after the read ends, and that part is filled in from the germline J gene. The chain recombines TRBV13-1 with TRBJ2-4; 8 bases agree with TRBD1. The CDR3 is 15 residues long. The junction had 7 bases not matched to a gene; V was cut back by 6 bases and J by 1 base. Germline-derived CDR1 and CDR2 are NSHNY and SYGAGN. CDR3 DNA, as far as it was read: TGTGCCAGCACCGGACAGGGAGGGGGTCAAAAC. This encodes CASTGQGGGQN. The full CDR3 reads CASTGQGGGQNTLYF.

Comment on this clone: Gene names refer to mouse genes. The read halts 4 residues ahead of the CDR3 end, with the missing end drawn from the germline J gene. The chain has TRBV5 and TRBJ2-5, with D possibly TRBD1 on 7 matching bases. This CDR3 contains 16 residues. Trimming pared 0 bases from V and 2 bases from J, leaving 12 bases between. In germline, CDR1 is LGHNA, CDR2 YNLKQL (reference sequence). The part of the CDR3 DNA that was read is TGTGCCAGCAGCCAAGACAGGGGGGTATTCCAAGAC. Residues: CASSQDRGVFQD. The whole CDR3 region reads CASSQDRGVFQDTQYF.

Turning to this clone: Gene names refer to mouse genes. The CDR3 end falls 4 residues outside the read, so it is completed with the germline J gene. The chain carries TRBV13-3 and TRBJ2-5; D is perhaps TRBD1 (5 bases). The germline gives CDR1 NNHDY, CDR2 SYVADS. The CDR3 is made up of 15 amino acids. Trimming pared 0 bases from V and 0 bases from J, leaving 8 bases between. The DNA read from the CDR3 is TGTGCCAGCAGTGATGCTAAGGGGAACCAAGAC. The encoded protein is CASSDAKGNQD. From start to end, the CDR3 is CASSDAKGNQDTQYF.

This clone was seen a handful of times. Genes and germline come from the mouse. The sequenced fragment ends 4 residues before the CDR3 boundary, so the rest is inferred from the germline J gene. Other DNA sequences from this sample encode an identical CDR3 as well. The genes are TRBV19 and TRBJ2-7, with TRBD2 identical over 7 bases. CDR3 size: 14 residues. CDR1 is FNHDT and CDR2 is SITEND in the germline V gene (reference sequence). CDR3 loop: CASSIPWGTYEQYF. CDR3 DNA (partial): TGTGCCAGCAGTATCCCCTGGGGGACGTAT.